This passage covers 22 T cell receptor beta chains from one sample sequenced in a study of blood T cell repertoires in COVID-19. The method was immunoSEQ multiplex PCR; TCRdb's version includes in-frame clones alone and lacks a portion of them. Here the sample spans 30,000 to 45,000 clones, about 88% being singletons. The sample consisted of peripheral blood. These TCRs come from a man aged 55 to 70 with active COVID-19.

The rearrangement links TRBV11-2 to TRBJ2-5; perhaps TRBD1 as D (6 bases). The CDR3 is 13 amino acids. Germline V gene sequence: CDR1 SGHAT, CDR2 FQNNGV. Trimming stripped 1 base from V and 3 bases from J, with 6 bases between. CDR3 DNA: TGTGCCAGCAGCTTAGGGGACAAAGAGACCCAGTACTTC. This sequence encodes CASSLGDKETQYF.

V is TRBV11-2 and J is TRBJ2-3; D may be TRBD1 (5 bases). Trimming shortened V by 5 bases and J by 0 bases, and 12 bases separated the two germline ends. The germline V gene has CDR1 SGHAT and CDR2 FQNNGV. This CDR3 comprises 15 residues. In DNA form, the CDR3 reads TGTGCCAGCAGCCCGATGACAGTTAGCACAGATACGCAGTATTTT. Translated, it gives CASSPMTVSTDTQYF.

The chain couples TRBV6-5 to TRBJ2-7; possibly TRBD1 for D (5 bases). In germline, CDR1 is MNHEY, CDR2 SVGAGI. The CDR3 spans 14 residues. V lost 0 bases, J lost 3 bases, and 9 bases lay in between. This CDR3 is CASSYSAQGYEQYF. For the CDR3, the DNA is TGTGCCAGCAGTTACTCCGCTCAGGGCTACGAGCAGTACTTC.

The chain links TRBV4-1 to TRBJ2-3, with D possibly matching TRBD2 (6 bases). V gave up 1 base and J gave up 3 bases, with 14 bases separating them. The CDR3 totals 16 residues. Germline CDR1 and CDR2: MGHRA and YSYEKL. CDR3 sequence: CASSQGIGSGTDTQYF. CDR3 DNA: TGCGCCAGCAGCCAAGGGATCGGGAGTGGAACAGATACGCAGTATTTT.

CDR3 loop: CASSTTTGDYGYTF. CDR3 DNA: TGTGCCAGCAGTACCACTACAGGGGACTATGGCTACACCTTC. J is TRBJ1-2 and V is TRBV6-5; 7 bases agree with TRBD1. CDR3 length: 14 residues. Germline values: CDR1 MNHEY, CDR2 SVGAGI. V trimming: 5 bases; J trimming: 3 bases; junction bases outside the gene matches: 6.

Only a few counts were recorded for this clone. The chain carries TRBV27 and TRBJ2-7; 10 bases map to TRBD1. The CDR3 loop spans 13 amino acids. The junction had 4 bases not matched to a gene; V was cut back by 10 bases and J by 1 base. Germline CDR1 MNHEY, CDR2 SMNVEV (reference sequence). CDR3 DNA sequence: TGTGCCACCCGGGACAGGGGATCCTACGAGCAGTACTTC. This encodes CATRDRGSYEQYF.

This chain links TRBV5-1 with TRBJ2-2; 11 bases line up with TRBD1. Germline V gene data show CDR1 as SGHRS and CDR2 as YFSETQ. Trimming took 4 bases from V and 6 from J; bases not matched to a gene: 14. The CDR3 extends over 18 amino acids. The CDR3 reads CASSPREDRGRRAGELFF. The DNA for the CDR3 is TGCGCCAGCAGCCCCCGGGAGGACAGGGGGCGCCGAGCCGGGGAGCTGTTTTTT. Full variable domain (outside the CDR3, taken from reference TRBV5-1 and TRBJ2-2): KAGVTQTPRYLIKTRGQQVTLSCSPISGHRSVSWYQQTPGQGLQFLFEYFSETQRNKGNFPGRFSGRQFSNSRSEMNVSTLELGDSALYLCASSPREDRGRRAGELFFGEGSRLTVL.

The chain is built from TRBV5-8 and TRBJ2-6, with TRBD1 identical over 8 bases. J gave up 0 bases and V 4 bases, and 9 bases lay outside the gene matches. Germline CDR1 SGHTS, CDR2 YDEGEE. This CDR3 has 18 residues. This CDR3 is CASSLMTGVSSGANVLTF. The CDR3 DNA reads TGTGCCAGCAGCCTTATGACAGGGGTTAGCTCTGGGGCCAACGTCCTGACTTTC. The whole variable domain, remainder taken from reference TRBV5-8 and TRBJ2-6, is EAGVTQSPTHLIKTRGQQATLRCSPISGHTSVYWYQQALGLGLQFLLWYDEGEERNRGNFPPRFSGRQFPNYSSELNVNALELEDSALYLCASSLMTGVSSGANVLTFGAGSRLTVL.

This CDR3 reads CASSVTGLNTGELFF. In nucleotides, the CDR3 is TGTGCCAGCAGCGTAACAGGGTTGAACACCGGGGAGCTGTTTTTT. This chain joins TRBV9 and TRBJ2-2; weak D call: TRBD1 (6 bases). Germline V gene data show CDR1 as SGDLS and CDR2 as YYNGEE. V lost 1 base to trimming and J lost 1 base, with 8 bases between them. CDR3 length: 15 amino acids.

The chain combines TRBV29-1 with TRBJ2-3; D is perhaps TRBD1 (5 bases). V lost 7 bases and J 3 bases, leaving 11 bases between the germline ends. Per the germline V gene, CDR1 is SQVTM and CDR2 is ANQGSEA. The CDR3 length is 12 residues. CDR3 sequence: CSGRRATDTQYF. The CDR3 DNA follows: TGCAGCGGTCGCAGGGCGACAGATACGCAGTATTTT.

The chain uses TRBV30 and TRBJ1-1; D is ambiguous. The V end was cut by 1 base, the J end by 0 bases, with 12 bases between. This CDR3 spans 15 amino acids. Germline CDR1 and CDR2: GTSNPN and SVGIG (reference sequence). The CDR3 coding sequence is TGTGCCTGGAGTGGAGAGCTGGGCTTGAACACTGAAGCTTTCTTT. It specifies CAWSGELGLNTEAFF.

The chain's CDR3 is CASSATSGSLGQFF. The CDR3 nucleotides are TGTGCCAGCAGCGCGACTAGCGGGTCCCTAGGGCAGTTCTTC. The chain employs TRBV11-2 and TRBJ2-1; 10 bases line up with TRBD2. J lost 12 bases, V lost 5 bases, and 10 bases had no gene match. This CDR3 has 14 residues. Germline CDR1 is SGHAT and CDR2 is FQNNGV. Full variable domain (rest looked up from reference TRBV11-2 and TRBJ2-1): EAGVAQSPRYKIIEKRQSVAFWCNPISGHATLYWYQQILGQGPKLLIQFQNNGVVDDSQLPKDRFSAERLKGVDSTLKIQPAKLEDSAVYLCASSATSGSLGQFFGPGTRLTVL.

This clone was counted between two and nine times. The CDR3 DNA reads as TGCGCCAGCAGCCAAGATCTTTGGACAGGGCGAAACTATGGCTACACCTTC. Its translation is CASSQDLWTGRNYGYTF. The V call is TRBV4-1, the J call TRBJ1-2; 8 bases are a match to TRBD1. J gave up 2 bases and V 0 bases, and 8 bases lay outside the gene matches. The length of the CDR3 is 17 residues. Looked up from germline, CDR1 is MGHRA and CDR2 is YSYEKL.

J is TRBJ1-1 and V is TRBV28, with D possibly being TRBD1 (5 bases). The germline V gene encodes CDR1 MDHEN and CDR2 SYDVKM. The CDR3 consists of 15 residues. Trimming took 4 bases from V and 2 from J, leaving 14 bases between them. In DNA form, the CDR3 reads TGTGCCAGCAGTTCGCTTGGAGGGGTCAACACTGAAGCTTTCTTT. This translates into CASSSLGGVNTEAFF. The complete variable domain, with remaining parts taken from reference TRBV28 and TRBJ1-1, reads DVKVTQSSRYLVKRTGEKVFLECVQDMDHENMFWYRQDPGLGLRLIYFSYDVKMKEKGDIPEGYSVSREKKERFSLILESASTNQTSMYLCASSSLGGVNTEAFFGQGTRLTVV.

The rearrangement uses TRBV5-1 and TRBJ2-6, with 10 bases matching TRBD2. V shed 0 bases and J 2 bases; nucleotides not matched to a gene: 8. The CDR3 has 19 residues. Germline CDR1 SGHRS, CDR2 YFSETQ. The CDR3, as DNA: TGCGCCAGCAGCTTGGTTGCTAGCGGGAGACCTGCTGGGGCCAACGTCCTGACTTTC. Encoded protein: CASSLVASGRPAGANVLTF.

This clone was observed a handful of times. The chain joins TRBV5-8 to TRBJ1-5, with 7 nucleotides matching TRBD1. This CDR3 spans 13 amino acids. From germline, CDR1 is SGHTS and CDR2 YDEGEE. With V trimmed by 4 bases and J by 5 bases, 3 bases remained unmatched. The CDR3 DNA reads TGTGCCAGCAGCAGAGACAGGGATCAGCCCCAGCATTTT. It specifies CASSRDRDQPQHF.

The V and J genes are TRBV18 and TRBJ2-1; D possibly corresponds to TRBD1 (6 bases). V lost 2 bases and J lost 2, with 16 bases in between. Germline CDR1 reads KGHSH; CDR2 reads LQKENI. CDR3 length: 17 residues. This CDR3 reads CASSPIAGQSTYNEQFF. In DNA form, the CDR3 reads TGTGCCAGCTCACCAATAGCCGGACAGTCGACCTACAATGAGCAGTTCTTC. The full variable domain, in which reference TRBV18 and TRBJ2-1 provide the parts outside the CDR3, is NAGVMQNPRHLVRRRGQEARLRCSPMKGHSHVYWYRQLPEEGLKFMVYLQKENIIDESGMPKERFSAEFPKEGPSILRIQQVVRGDSAAYFCASSPIAGQSTYNEQFFGPGTRLTVL.

As for this clone: Within the sample, other DNA sequences also encode this same CDR3. V is TRBV4-3 and J is TRBJ2-2, with TRBD1 identical over 9 bases. With 3 bases clipped from V and 5 bases from J, the junction kept 1 base outside the gene matches. This CDR3 contains 14 residues. Germline CDR1 LGHNA, CDR2 YSLEER. The CDR3 DNA reads TGCGCCAGCAGCCAGGACAGGGGAACCGGGGAGCTGTTTTTT. It specifies CASSQDRGTGELFF.

This chain connects TRBV5-1 to TRBJ1-1, with a tentative D call TRBD1 (6 bases). Trimming took 0 bases from V and 2 from J, leaving 8 bases between them. This CDR3 has 14 residues. Germline CDR1 SGHRS, CDR2 YFSETQ. The CDR3 sequence is CASSLEGHNTEAFF. CDR3 nucleotide sequence: TGCGCCAGCAGCTTGGAGGGACACAACACTGAAGCTTTCTTT. Combining the CDR3 with reference TRBV5-1 and TRBJ1-1 gives the whole variable domain KAGVTQTPRYLIKTRGQQVTLSCSPISGHRSVSWYQQTPGQGLQFLFEYFSETQRNKGNFPGRFSGRQFSNSRSEMNVSTLELGDSALYLCASSLEGHNTEAFFGQGTRLTVV.

The chain employs TRBV27 and TRBJ2-7, with D perhaps matching TRBD2 (6 bases). The CDR3 runs to 11 residues. The V and J ends lost 5 bases and 6 bases respectively, with 8 bases between them. Germline V gives CDR1 MNHEY, CDR2 SMNVEV (reference sequence). The CDR3 region has the DNA TGTGCCAGCAGTGGGGGGTCCGAGCAGTACTTC. Protein sequence: CASSGGSEQYF.

This clone was detected only once. The chain links TRBV5-5 to TRBJ1-2; 9 nucleotides match TRBD1. Germline V lookup: CDR1 SGHKS, CDR2 YYEKEE (reference sequence). The CDR3 runs 15 residues. V lost 4 bases, J lost 5 bases, and 9 bases stayed unmatched. DNA of the CDR3: TGTGCCAGCAGCCTGGGACAGGGAGTTTGGTATGGCTACACCTTC. The encoded protein is CASSLGQGVWYGYTF.

V usage is TRBV3-1 (or the pseudogene TRBV3-2) and J usage is TRBJ2-5, with a possible D match to TRBD2 (6 bases). The V and J ends lost 1 base and 4 bases respectively, with 16 bases between them. Germline CDR1 is LGHDT and CDR2 is YNNKEL (reference sequence). The CDR3 has 16 amino acids. CDR3 DNA sequence: TGTGCCAGCAGCCAAGGAAGCGTAGCCGGGGGAGAGACCCAGTACTTC. It specifies CASSQGSVAGGETQYF.